This TCR beta chain is drawn from a study of T cell responses to AZD1222 COVID-19 vaccine. TCRdb's table, derived via immunoSEQ multiplex PCR, lists solely in-frame clones and lacks some. Here the sample spans around 170,000 clones, approximately 90% being singletons. Trimming cost V 3 bases and J 2 bases, with 17 bases left between them. The CDR3 is 16 amino acids. Germline values: CDR1 SQVTM, CDR2 ANQGSEA. The specimen comprised peripheral blood, sampled on day 0 of AZD1222 vaccination. This chain connects TRBV29-1 to TRBJ2-1; D remains unclear. The clonotype comes from an adult in good health. CDR3: CSVEGMASLTYNEQFF. The DNA of the CDR3 is TGCAGCGTTGAGGGAATGGCCAGCCTTACCTACAATGAGCAGTTCTTC.